This T cell receptor (beta chain) derives from a study of cytomegalovirus exposure and HLA in healthy donors. Vbeta (60) and Jbeta (13) primers were used in the PCR. Measured with immunoSEQ multiplex PCR; TCRdb has only the in-frame clones, and not every one. The table has 120,000 or so clones, approximately 87% seen once. On this clone itself: The antigen is not known.

Findings of the study overall: The classifier reportedly diagnosed cytomegalovirus status with high sensitivity and specificity.

Material: PBMCs. The clonotype was recovered from a young man in good health and CMV-seropositive.

CDR3 bases: TGTGCCAGCAGTTTCGAGACAGGGGGGATAGATGAGCAGTTCTTC. Residues: CASSFETGGIDEQFF. The chain links TRBV27 to TRBJ2-1, with TRBD1 identical over 9 bases. Germline CDR1 reads MNHEY; CDR2 reads SMNVEV (reference sequence). With V trimmed by 3 bases and J by 8 bases, 8 bases remained unmatched. This CDR3 contains 15 residues.